This T cell receptor (beta chain) is drawn from a study of T cells in Graves' hyperthyroidism and ophthalmopathy. Study results and caveats: Peripheral blood also featured most of the thyroid clonotypes expanded above 0.001.

Regions amplified from RNA transcripts were the TCR beta CDR3 regions. The primer set for the first-round RT-PCR of the TCR CDR3 was HTBI. TCRdb re-called the multiplex PCR reads with MiXCR, one entry per CDR3 protein. The table shows 600,000 or so distinct CDR3 sequences, with approximately 15% occurring only once. Ten or more counts support this clonotype. Antigen unknown. This CDR3 has 17 amino acids. Germline V lookup: CDR1 MNHEY, CDR2 SVGEGT. The V and J ends lost 2 bases and 0 bases respectively, with 14 bases between them. A Clinical Activity Score of at least 3, a NOSPECS grade of at least 4 and a duration under 3 months were recorded in the ophthalmopathy patients. Diagnosis relied on clinical symptoms, serum thyroxine and TRAb, thyroid ultrasound and orbital computed tomography. This sample holds PBMCs from under 11 ml fresh peripheral blood.

The chain combines TRBV6-2 or TRBV6-3 with TRBJ2-1; a possible D gene is TRBD2 (6 bases). The specimen sequenced was blood. This receptor was taken from a woman younger than 35 with Graves' ophthalmopathy. CDR3 DNA sequence: TGTGCCAGCAGTTACCCCCGGAGAGCGGGCTCCTACAATGAGCAGTTCTTC. Its protein is CASSYPRRAGSYNEQFF.